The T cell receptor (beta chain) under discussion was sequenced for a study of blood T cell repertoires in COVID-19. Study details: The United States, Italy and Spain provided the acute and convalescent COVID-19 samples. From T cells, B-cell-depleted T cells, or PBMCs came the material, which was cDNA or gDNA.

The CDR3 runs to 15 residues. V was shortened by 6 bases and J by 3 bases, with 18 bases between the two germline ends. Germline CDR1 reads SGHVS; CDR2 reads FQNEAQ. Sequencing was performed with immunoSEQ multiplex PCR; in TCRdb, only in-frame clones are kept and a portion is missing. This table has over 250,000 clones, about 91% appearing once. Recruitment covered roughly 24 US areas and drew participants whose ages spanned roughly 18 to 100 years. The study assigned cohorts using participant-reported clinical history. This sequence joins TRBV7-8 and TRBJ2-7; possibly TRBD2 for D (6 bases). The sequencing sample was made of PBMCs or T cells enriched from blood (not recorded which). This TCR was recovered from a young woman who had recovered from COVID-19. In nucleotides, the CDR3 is TGTGCCAGCAGGGAGAAAATGGGGGGTTACTACGAGCAGTACTTC. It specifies CASREKMGGYYEQYF.